These 29 T cell receptor beta chains were sequenced from one sample in a study of blood T cell repertoires in COVID-19. The table came from immunoSEQ multiplex PCR; TCRdb's copy has only in-frame clones and leaves some out. Altogether 200,000 to 300,000 clones are present, around 80% being singletons, with the ten largest covering under 2.5%. The sample consisted of peripheral blood. These receptor sequences come from a man aged 35 to 55 who had recovered from COVID-19.

This chain uses TRBV2 with TRBJ2-7; D gene ambiguous. This CDR3 spans 11 amino acids. Germline values: CDR1 SNHLY, CDR2 FYNNEI. V was shortened by 6 bases and J by 3 bases, with 6 bases between the two germline ends. The DNA of the CDR3 is TGTGCCAGCAGCCGTAACTACGAGCAGTACTTC. Translating it yields CASSRNYEQYF.

V is TRBV19 and J is TRBJ1-1; D is perhaps TRBD1 (6 bases). Germline CDR1 reads LNHDA; CDR2 reads SQIVND (reference sequence). The length of the CDR3 is 13 residues. Trimming cost V 6 bases and J 11 bases, with 19 bases left between them. CDR3 in DNA: TGTGCCAGTAGCCGCGACAGGAGTACGAGGGCTTTCTTT. The encoded protein is CASSRDRSTRAFF. The full variable domain, with the rest looked up from reference TRBV19 and TRBJ1-1, is DGGITQSPKYLFRKEGQNVTLSCEQNLNHDAMYWYRQDPGQGLRLIYYSQIVNDFQKGDIAEGYSVSREKKESFPLTVTSAQKNPTAFYLCASSRDRSTRAFFGQGTRLTVV.

CDR3 coding DNA: TGTGCCAGCAGCTTGGGAACAGTAGTCCCCTACGAGCAGTACTTC. Translated, it gives CASSLGTVVPYEQYF. The gene calls are TRBV5-4 and TRBJ2-7; no clear D. This CDR3 spans 15 amino acids. Trimming shortened V by 0 bases and J by 2 bases, and 12 bases separated the two germline ends. Germline V gene data show CDR1 as SGHNT and CDR2 as YYREEE (reference sequence).

The chain joins TRBV6-2 or TRBV6-3 to TRBJ2-7, with a weak D call TRBD2 (5 bases). The CDR3 length is 15 residues. The V end was cut by 3 bases, the J end by 3 bases, with 15 bases between. In germline, CDR1 is MNHEY, CDR2 SVGEGT. As DNA, the CDR3 is TGTGCCAGCAGTTATCCGTCGGACGGACTCTACGAGCAGTACTTC. It codes for CASSYPSDGLYEQYF.

The chain joins TRBV19 to TRBJ1-5, with 9 bases lining up with TRBD1. From germline, CDR1 is LNHDA and CDR2 SQIVND (reference sequence). J gave up 3 bases and V 5 bases, and 8 bases lay outside the gene matches. CDR3 length: 16 residues. CDR3 residues: CASSPRQGGTNQPQHF. The CDR3 DNA sequence: TGTGCCAGTAGTCCTCGACAGGGGGGGACCAATCAGCCCCAGCATTTT.

The CDR3 region has the DNA TGTGCCAGCAGCCTAGGGGGCGCGGGGTCTGGAGCTTTCTTT. This translates into CASSLGGAGSGAFF. V is TRBV11-3 and J is TRBJ1-1; 7 bases line up with TRBD1. CDR3 length: 14 residues. V lost 5 bases to trimming and J lost 10 bases; unmatched junction nucleotides: 13. The germline CDR1 and CDR2 sequences are SGHNT and YENEEA.

The chain carries TRBV24-1 and TRBJ2-1; 10 positions match TRBD2. The V and J ends lost 1 base and 0 bases, in that order; junction bases with no gene match: 5. The length of the CDR3 is 18 residues. CDR1 KGHDR and CDR2 SFDVKD come from the germline V gene. The CDR3 loop reads CATSDFPSGGLSYNEQFF. In DNA, the CDR3 is TGTGCCACCAGTGATTTTCCTAGCGGGGGCCTCTCCTACAATGAGCAGTTCTTC.

Points on this clone: Other DNA sequences within the sample encode an identical CDR3. The V and J genes are TRBV7-9 and TRBJ1-4; 9 positions agree with TRBD1. V was clipped by 1 base and J by 6 bases; unmatched bases: 3. The length of the CDR3 is 15 residues. CDR1 is SEHNR and CDR2 is FQNEAQ in the germline V gene (reference sequence). The CDR3 reads CASSLEGQGYEKLFF. In nucleotides, the CDR3 is TGTGCCAGCAGCTTAGAGGGACAGGGTTATGAAAAACTGTTTTTT.

The chain joins TRBV6-2 or TRBV6-3 to TRBJ2-7; D unresolved. From germline, CDR1 is MNHEY and CDR2 SVGEGT. This CDR3 is 14 amino acids long. V was shortened by 5 bases and J by 5 bases, with 16 bases between the two germline ends. The CDR3 loop reads CASSPPTVVNEQYF. The DNA of the CDR3 is TGTGCCAGCAGTCCCCCCACAGTAGTCAACGAGCAGTACTTC.

CDR3 sequence: CASSEAGTGDSYEQYF. In DNA form, the CDR3 reads TGTGCCAGCAGTGAGGCAGGGACGGGGGACTCCTACGAGCAGTACTTC. The rearrangement uses TRBV25-1 and TRBJ2-7; TRBD2 might be the D (6 bases). The CDR3 has 16 residues. From germline, CDR1 is MGHDK and CDR2 SYGVNS. Trimming took off 3 bases at V and 0 bases at J, with 15 bases between the two ends.

The chain joins TRBV11-2 to TRBJ1-6, with 9 bases matching TRBD1. Per the germline V gene, CDR1 is SGHAT and CDR2 is FQNNGV. V was pared by 2 bases and J by 6 bases, with 8 bases of the junction left unmatched. The CDR3 totals 17 residues. The CDR3 is CASSLRAQGAGNSPLHF. The CDR3 DNA follows: TGTGCCAGCAGCTTAAGGGCACAGGGGGCCGGTAATTCACCCCTCCACTTT.

The chain combines TRBV19 with TRBJ2-1; D call uncertain. The CDR3 is 14 amino acids. Between the trimmed V and J ends, which lost 8 bases and 6 bases, there was a span of 17 bases. Looked up from germline, CDR1 is LNHDA and CDR2 is SQIVND (reference sequence). The CDR3 bases are TGTGCCAGTGGATCCGCAGGTCGGTTCAATGAGCAGTTCTTC. Protein product: CASGSAGRFNEQFF.

This clone was counted between two and nine times. V is TRBV11-3 and J is TRBJ1-4; no clear D gene. The CDR3 runs to 13 residues. Deletions cut 3 bases from V and 8 bases from J, with 10 bases between. Germline CDR1 SGHNT, CDR2 YENEEA. The CDR3 spells CASSLQPGEKLFF. The CDR3 nucleotides read TGTGCCAGCAGCTTGCAGCCGGGGGAAAAACTGTTTTTT.

This chain links TRBV12-3 or TRBV12-4 with TRBJ1-1; TRBD1 is a possible D gene (5 bases). V was cut by 8 bases and J by 6 bases, with 10 bases left in between. The CDR3 sequence is 11 residues long. The DNA for the CDR3 is TGTGCCAGCGGACCGGGGGCTGAAGCTTTCTTT. Residues: CASGPGAEAFF.

This sequence joins TRBV7-9 and TRBJ2-7; D unclear. Germline CDR1 is SEHNR and CDR2 is FQNEAQ (reference sequence). The CDR3 is 12 amino acids. V lost 5 bases and J lost 4, with 9 bases in between. The CDR3 loop is CASSPLFYEQYF. The CDR3 DNA reads TGTGCCAGCAGCCCCCTTTTTTACGAGCAGTACTTC.

The chain joins TRBV11-2 to TRBJ2-5, with a weak D call TRBD2 (5 bases). This CDR3 contains 15 residues. Germline V lookup: CDR1 SGHAT, CDR2 FQNNGV. Trimming took off 10 bases at V and 5 bases at J, with 23 bases between the two ends. The CDR3 bases are TGTGCCACCGGGGAGCGTGAAAAGATGAGGGAGACCCAGTACTTC. Translation: CATGEREKMRETQYF.

The chain uses TRBV6-5 and TRBJ2-7; a possible D gene is TRBD2 (5 bases). Germline-derived CDR1 and CDR2 are MNHEY and SVGAGI. This CDR3 is 14 amino acids long. V was cut by 0 bases and J by 4 bases, with 10 bases left in between. CDR3 in DNA: TGTGCCAGCAGTTACTCGAGGGCCCAATACGAGCAGTACTTC. Amino acid sequence: CASSYSRAQYEQYF.

The chain recombines TRBV5-1 with TRBJ1-2; D uncertain. There are 12 residues in the CDR3. From germline, CDR1 is SGHRS and CDR2 YFSETQ. The germline V and J ends were trimmed by 4 bases and 8 bases, with 12 bases remaining between them. The CDR3 region has the DNA TGCGCCAGCAGCGGAGAGACCAACGGCTACACCTTC. This encodes CASSGETNGYTF.

The chain carries TRBV2 and TRBJ1-1, with a possible D match to TRBD1 (5 bases). Between the trimmed V and J ends, which lost 5 bases and 5 bases, there was a span of 12 bases. CDR3 size: 13 residues. Germline V gives CDR1 SNHLY, CDR2 FYNNEI. This CDR3 reads CASSPRVLTEAFF. The CDR3 DNA reads as TGTGCCAGCAGTCCCAGGGTCTTAACTGAAGCTTTCTTT.

The J gene is TRBJ1-1, the V gene TRBV5-1; D gene unclear. Germline-derived CDR1 and CDR2 are SGHRS and YFSETQ. V lost 2 bases and J lost 2, with 13 bases in between. This CDR3 spans 15 amino acids. CDR3 loop: CASSFNVEGNTEAFF. CDR3 nucleotide sequence: TGCGCCAGCAGCTTCAACGTGGAGGGAAACACTGAAGCTTTCTTT.

For the CDR3, the DNA is TGTGCCAGCAGTTCCTCCCTGCAGGGGGTTAACACTGAAGCTTTCTTT. It translates to CASSSSLQGVNTEAFF. The rearrangement links TRBV2 to TRBJ1-1; TRBD1 aligns across 7 bases. V dropped 5 bases and J dropped 2; count of bases not matched to a gene: 11. The CDR3 totals 16 residues. The germline V gene has CDR1 SNHLY and CDR2 FYNNEI.

The chain uses TRBV3-1 (or the pseudogene TRBV3-2) and TRBJ1-4; D is unclear. V lost 0 bases, J lost 4 bases, and 12 bases lay in between. CDR1 is LGHDT, CDR2 YNNKEL, per germline (reference sequence). This CDR3 spans 16 amino acids. The CDR3 nucleotides read TGTGCCAGCAGCCAAGATCCTGGGGAGTATAATGAAAAACTGTTTTTT. Protein sequence: CASSQDPGEYNEKLFF.

The CDR3 nucleotides read TGTGCCAGCCAGGGTGATGGTAATTCACCCCTCCACTTT. This encodes CASQGDGNSPLHF. J is TRBJ1-6 and V is TRBV25-1; D is perhaps TRBD1 (5 bases). The CDR3 contains 13 residues. V shed 8 bases and J shed 6 bases, with 11 bases lying between them. CDR1 and CDR2 (germline): MGHDK, SYGVNS.

CDR3 DNA sequence: TGTGCCTGGAGGACTAGTCTTACCTACGAGCAGTACTTC. Translation: CAWRTSLTYEQYF. The V gene is TRBV30, the J gene TRBJ2-7, with a weak D call TRBD2 (6 bases). Germline V lookup: CDR1 GTSNPN, CDR2 SVGIG (reference sequence). The CDR3 has 13 amino acids. Trimming shortened V by 3 bases and J by 2 bases, and 11 bases separated the two germline ends. The entire variable domain, with the rest obtained from reference TRBV30 and TRBJ2-7, is as follows: SQTIHQWPATLVQPVGSPLSLECTVEGTSNPNLYWYRQAAGRGLQLLFYSVGIGQISSEVPQNLSASRPQDRQFILSSKKLLLSDSGFYLCAWRTSLTYEQYFGPGTRLTVT.

The chain employs TRBV5-4 and TRBJ1-2, with a tentative D call TRBD1 (6 bases). The CDR3 consists of 14 residues. The V end was cut by 2 bases, the J end by 5 bases, with 13 bases between. Germline V gene sequence: CDR1 SGHNT, CDR2 YYREEE (reference sequence). Here the CDR3 DNA reads TGTGCCAGCAGCTTACGGGGGGCTTTTTATGGCTACACCTTC. Translation gives CASSLRGAFYGYTF.

V gene TRBV27 combines with J gene TRBJ1-2; TRBD1 aligns across 8 bases. Trimming at V came to 5 bases and at J to 5 bases, leaving 10 bases not matched to a gene. The CDR3 consists of 15 residues. The germline CDR1 and CDR2 sequences are MNHEY and SMNVEV (reference sequence). CDR3 residues: CASSASHRGRYGYTF. For the CDR3, the DNA is TGTGCCAGCAGTGCCTCTCACAGGGGGAGGTATGGCTACACCTTC.

This chain links TRBV5-8 with TRBJ2-5; perhaps TRBD2 as D (6 bases). The CDR3 extends over 12 amino acids. Trimming shortened V by 4 bases and J by 5 bases, and 9 bases separated the two germline ends. Germline V lookup: CDR1 SGHTS, CDR2 YDEGEE. CDR3 sequence (DNA): TGTGCCAGCAGCCTAGCGCGGGAGACCCAGTACTTC. Its translation is CASSLARETQYF.

V usage is TRBV4-1 and J usage is TRBJ1-2, with D perhaps TRBD1 (5 bases). The V gene's germline CDR1 is MGHRA and CDR2 YSYEKL. The CDR3 is made up of 15 amino acids. Trimming took off 0 bases at V and 7 bases at J, with 15 bases between the two ends. Written as DNA, the CDR3 is TGCGCCAGCAGCCAAGATCCCGGGGGGTGGAGTGGCTACACCTTC. This sequence encodes CASSQDPGGWSGYTF.

The sample holds a few counts of this clone. The chain couples TRBV5-1 to TRBJ1-1; the match to TRBD1 covers 9 bases. J lost 0 bases, V lost 0 bases, and 3 bases had no gene match. This CDR3 has 16 amino acids. Germline V gene data show CDR1 as SGHRS and CDR2 as YFSETQ. CDR3 in amino acids: CASSLGGQGLNTEAFF. In nucleotides, the CDR3 is TGCGCCAGCAGCTTGGGGGGACAGGGCCTGAACACTGAAGCTTTCTTT.